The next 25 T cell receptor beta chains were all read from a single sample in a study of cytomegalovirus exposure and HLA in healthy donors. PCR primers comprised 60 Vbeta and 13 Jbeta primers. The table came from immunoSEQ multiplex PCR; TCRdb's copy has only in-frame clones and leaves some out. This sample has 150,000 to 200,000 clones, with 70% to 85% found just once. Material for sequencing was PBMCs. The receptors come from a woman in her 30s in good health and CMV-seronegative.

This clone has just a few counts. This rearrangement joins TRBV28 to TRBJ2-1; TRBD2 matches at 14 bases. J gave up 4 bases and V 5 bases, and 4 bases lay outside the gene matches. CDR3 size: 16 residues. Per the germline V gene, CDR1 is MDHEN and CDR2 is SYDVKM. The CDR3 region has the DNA TGTGCCAGCAGTCCCCGGACTAGCGGGAGGTACAATGAGCAGTTCTTC. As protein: CASSPRTSGRYNEQFF.

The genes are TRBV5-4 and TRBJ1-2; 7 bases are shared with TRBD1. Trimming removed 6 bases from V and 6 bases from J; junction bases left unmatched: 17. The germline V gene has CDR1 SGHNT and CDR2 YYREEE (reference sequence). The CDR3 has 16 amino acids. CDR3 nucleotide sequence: TGTGCCAGCACCCCCCAACCCCAGGGGGATGGGAATGGCTACACCTTC. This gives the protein CASTPQPQGDGNGYTF.

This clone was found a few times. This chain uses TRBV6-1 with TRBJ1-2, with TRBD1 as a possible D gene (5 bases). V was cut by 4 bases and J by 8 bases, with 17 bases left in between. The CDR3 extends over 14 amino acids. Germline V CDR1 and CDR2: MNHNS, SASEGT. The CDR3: CASSGLGGTDGYTF. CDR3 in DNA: TGTGCCAGCAGTGGGCTGGGGGGGACTGACGGCTACACCTTC.

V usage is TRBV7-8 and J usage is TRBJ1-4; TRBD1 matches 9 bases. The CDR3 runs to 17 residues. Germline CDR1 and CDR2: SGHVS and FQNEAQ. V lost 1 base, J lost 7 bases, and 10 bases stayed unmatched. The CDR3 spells CASSLVSLGTGREKLFF. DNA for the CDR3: TGTGCCAGCAGCTTAGTCTCCCTGGGGACAGGGCGTGAAAAACTGTTTTTT.

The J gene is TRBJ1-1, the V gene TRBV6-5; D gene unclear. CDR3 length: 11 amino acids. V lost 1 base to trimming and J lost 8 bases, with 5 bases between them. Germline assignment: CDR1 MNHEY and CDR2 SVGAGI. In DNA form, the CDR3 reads TGTGCCAGCAGTTACTATATGGAAGCTTTCTTT. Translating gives CASSYYMEAFF.

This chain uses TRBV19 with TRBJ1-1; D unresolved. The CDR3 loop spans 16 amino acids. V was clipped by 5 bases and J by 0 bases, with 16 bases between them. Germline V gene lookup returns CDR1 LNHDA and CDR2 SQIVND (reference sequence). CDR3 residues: CASSERSKRMNTEAFF. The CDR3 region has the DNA TGTGCCAGTAGTGAAAGGAGCAAAAGGATGAACACTGAAGCTTTCTTT. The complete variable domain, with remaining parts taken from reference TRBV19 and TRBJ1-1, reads DGGITQSPKYLFRKEGQNVTLSCEQNLNHDAMYWYRQDPGQGLRLIYYSQIVNDFQKGDIAEGYSVSREKKESFPLTVTSAQKNPTAFYLCASSERSKRMNTEAFFGQGTRLTVV.

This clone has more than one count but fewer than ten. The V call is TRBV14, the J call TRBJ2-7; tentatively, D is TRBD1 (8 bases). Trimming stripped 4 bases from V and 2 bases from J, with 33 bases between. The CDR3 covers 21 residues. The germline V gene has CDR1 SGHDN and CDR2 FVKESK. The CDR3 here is CASSRTTGEGVWSQETYEQYF. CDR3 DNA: TGTGCCAGCAGCCGAACGACAGGGGAGGGTGTTTGGTCCCAAGAAACCTACGAGCAGTACTTC.

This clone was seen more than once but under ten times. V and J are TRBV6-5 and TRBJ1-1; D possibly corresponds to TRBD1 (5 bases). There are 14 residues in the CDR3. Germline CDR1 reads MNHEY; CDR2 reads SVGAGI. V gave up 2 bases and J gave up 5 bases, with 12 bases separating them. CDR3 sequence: CASSYAQGSTEAFF. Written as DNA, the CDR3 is TGTGCCAGCAGTTACGCGCAGGGCTCGACTGAAGCTTTCTTT.

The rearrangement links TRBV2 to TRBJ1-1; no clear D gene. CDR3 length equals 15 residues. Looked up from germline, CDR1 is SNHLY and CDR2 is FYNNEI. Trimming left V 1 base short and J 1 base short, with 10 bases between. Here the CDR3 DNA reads TGTGCCAGCAGTGAAGTAGGAGACCCGAACACTGAAGCTTTCTTT. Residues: CASSEVGDPNTEAFF.

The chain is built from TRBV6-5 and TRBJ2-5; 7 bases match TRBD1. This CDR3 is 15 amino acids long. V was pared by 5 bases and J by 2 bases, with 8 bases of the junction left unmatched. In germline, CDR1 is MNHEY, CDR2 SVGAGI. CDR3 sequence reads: CASSRNRQGQETQYF. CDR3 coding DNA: TGTGCCAGCAGTCGAAATCGACAGGGACAAGAGACCCAGTACTTC.

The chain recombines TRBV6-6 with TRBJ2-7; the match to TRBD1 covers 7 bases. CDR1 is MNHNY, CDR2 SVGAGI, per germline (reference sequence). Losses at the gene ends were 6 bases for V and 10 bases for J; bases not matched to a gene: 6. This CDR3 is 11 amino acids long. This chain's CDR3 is CASSSDREQYF. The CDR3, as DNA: TGTGCCAGCAGCTCAGACAGGGAACAGTACTTC.

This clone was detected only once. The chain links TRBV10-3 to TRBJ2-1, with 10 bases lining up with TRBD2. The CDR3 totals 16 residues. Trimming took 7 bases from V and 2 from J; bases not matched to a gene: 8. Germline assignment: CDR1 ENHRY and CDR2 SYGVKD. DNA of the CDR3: TGTGCCATCACTGAAGAGAGCGGGAGGGCCTACAATGAGCAGTTCTTC. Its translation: CAITEESGRAYNEQFF.

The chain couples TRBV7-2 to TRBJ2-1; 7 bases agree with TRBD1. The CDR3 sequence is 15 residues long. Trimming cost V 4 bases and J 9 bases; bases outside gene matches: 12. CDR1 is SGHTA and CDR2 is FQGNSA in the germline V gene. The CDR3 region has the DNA TGTGCCAGCAGCTCAAGTTTGGACAGGTCGTCTGAGCAGTTCTTC. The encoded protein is CASSSSLDRSSEQFF.

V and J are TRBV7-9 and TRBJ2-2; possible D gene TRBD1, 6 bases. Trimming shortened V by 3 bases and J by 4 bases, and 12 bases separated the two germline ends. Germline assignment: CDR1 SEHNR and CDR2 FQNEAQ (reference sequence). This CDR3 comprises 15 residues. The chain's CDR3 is CASSLVGAGTGELFF. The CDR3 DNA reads TGTGCCAGCAGCTTGGTGGGGGCGGGCACCGGGGAGCTGTTTTTT.

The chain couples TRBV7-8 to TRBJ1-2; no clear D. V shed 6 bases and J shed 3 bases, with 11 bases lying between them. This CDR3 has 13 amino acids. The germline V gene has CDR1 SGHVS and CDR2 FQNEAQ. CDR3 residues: CASSPDNHYGYTF. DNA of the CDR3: TGTGCCAGCAGTCCTGACAACCACTATGGCTACACCTTC.

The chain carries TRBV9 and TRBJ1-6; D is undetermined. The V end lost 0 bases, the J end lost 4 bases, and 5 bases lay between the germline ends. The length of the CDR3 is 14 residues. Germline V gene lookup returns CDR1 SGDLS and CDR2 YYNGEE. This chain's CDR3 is CASSVVSYNSPLHF. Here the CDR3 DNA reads TGTGCCAGCAGCGTAGTGAGTTATAATTCACCCCTCCACTTT.

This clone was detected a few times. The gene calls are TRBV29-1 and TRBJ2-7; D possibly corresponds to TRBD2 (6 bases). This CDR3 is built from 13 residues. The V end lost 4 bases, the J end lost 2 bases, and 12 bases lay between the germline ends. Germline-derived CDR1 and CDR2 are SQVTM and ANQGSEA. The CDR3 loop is CSVGAGRTYEQYF. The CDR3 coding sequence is TGCAGCGTTGGCGCGGGGCGGACCTACGAGCAGTACTTC.

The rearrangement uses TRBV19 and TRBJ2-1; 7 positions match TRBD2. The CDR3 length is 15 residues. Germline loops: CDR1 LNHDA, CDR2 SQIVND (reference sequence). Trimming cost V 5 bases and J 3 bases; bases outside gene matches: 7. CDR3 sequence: CASSPSAGDYNEQFF. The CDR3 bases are TGTGCCAGTAGTCCATCGGCGGGAGACTACAATGAGCAGTTCTTC.

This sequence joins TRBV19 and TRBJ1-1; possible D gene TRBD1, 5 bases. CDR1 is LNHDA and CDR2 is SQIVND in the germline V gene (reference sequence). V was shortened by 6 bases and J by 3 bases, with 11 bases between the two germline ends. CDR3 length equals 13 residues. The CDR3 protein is CASREQVYTEAFF. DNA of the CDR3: TGTGCCAGTAGAGAACAGGTCTACACTGAAGCTTTCTTT.

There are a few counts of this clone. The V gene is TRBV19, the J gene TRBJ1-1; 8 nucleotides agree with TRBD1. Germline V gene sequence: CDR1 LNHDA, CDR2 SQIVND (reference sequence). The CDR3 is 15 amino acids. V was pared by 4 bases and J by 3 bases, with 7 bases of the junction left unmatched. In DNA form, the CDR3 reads TGTGCCAGTAGTAAAACCGGACAGGGCTACACTGAAGCTTTCTTT. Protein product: CASSKTGQGYTEAFF.

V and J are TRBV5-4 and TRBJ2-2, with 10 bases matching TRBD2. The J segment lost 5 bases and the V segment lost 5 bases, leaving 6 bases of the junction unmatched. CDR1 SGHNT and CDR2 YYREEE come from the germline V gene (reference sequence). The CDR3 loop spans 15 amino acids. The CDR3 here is CASRRAGGPTGELFF. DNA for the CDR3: TGTGCCAGCAGACGAGCGGGAGGGCCGACCGGGGAGCTGTTTTTT.

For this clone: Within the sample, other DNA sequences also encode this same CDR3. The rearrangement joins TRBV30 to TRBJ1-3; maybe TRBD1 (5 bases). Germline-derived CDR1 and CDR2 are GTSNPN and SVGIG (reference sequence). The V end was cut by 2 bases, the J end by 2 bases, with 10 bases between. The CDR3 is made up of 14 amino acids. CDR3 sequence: CAWSTGVAGNTIYF. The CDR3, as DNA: TGTGCCTGGAGTACGGGGGTCGCTGGAAACACCATATATTTT.

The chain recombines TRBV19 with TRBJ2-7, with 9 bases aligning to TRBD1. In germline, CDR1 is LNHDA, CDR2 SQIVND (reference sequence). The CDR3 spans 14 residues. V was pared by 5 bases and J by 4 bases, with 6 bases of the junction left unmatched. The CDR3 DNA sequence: TGTGCCAGTAGTTGGGGGACAGGGTCTTACGAGCAGTACTTC. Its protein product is CASSWGTGSYEQYF.

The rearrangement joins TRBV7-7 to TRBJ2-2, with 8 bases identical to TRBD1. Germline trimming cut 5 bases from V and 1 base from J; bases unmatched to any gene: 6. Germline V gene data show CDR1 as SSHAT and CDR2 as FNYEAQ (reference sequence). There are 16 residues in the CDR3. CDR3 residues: CASSRLGTGNTGELFF. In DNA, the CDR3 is TGTGCCAGCAGCCGTCTCGGGACAGGGAACACCGGGGAGCTGTTTTTT. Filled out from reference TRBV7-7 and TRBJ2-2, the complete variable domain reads GAGVSQSPRYKVTKRGQDVTLRCDPISSHATLYWYQQALGQGPEFLTYFNYEAQPDKSGLPSDRFSAERPEGSISTLTIQRTEQRDSAMYRCASSRLGTGNTGELFFGEGSRLTVL.

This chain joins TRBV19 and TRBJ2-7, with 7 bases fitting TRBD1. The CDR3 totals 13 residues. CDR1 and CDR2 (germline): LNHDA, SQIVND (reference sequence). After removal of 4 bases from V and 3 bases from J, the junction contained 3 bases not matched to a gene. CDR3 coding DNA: TGTGCCAGTAGTACCGCAGGGGGCTACGAGCAGTACTTC. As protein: CASSTAGGYEQYF.